The 29 T cell receptor beta chains below all came from one sample that was sequenced in a study of blood T cell repertoires in COVID-19. Data came from immunoSEQ multiplex PCR; TCRdb stores just in-frame clones and leaves some out. This sample has 200,000 to 250,000 clones, with over 75% found just once. The sample comprised PBMCs or T cells enriched from blood (not recorded which). These receptors were obtained from a woman aged 30 to 39 who had been exposed to COVID-19.

The CDR3 loop is CASSLGSGTDTQYF. As DNA, the CDR3 is TGTGCCAGCAGCTTAGGGTCAGGTACAGATACGCAGTATTTT. The chain carries TRBV11-3 and TRBJ2-3; D call uncertain. The CDR3 spans 14 residues. Trimming removed 1 base at V and 3 bases at J, with 8 bases between. Germline loops: CDR1 SGHNT, CDR2 YENEEA.

The chain uses TRBV7-2 and TRBJ1-4; D unclear. V dropped 1 base and J dropped 8 bases, with 14 bases sitting between them. Germline values: CDR1 SGHTA, CDR2 FQGNSA. The CDR3 runs to 15 residues. The CDR3 spells CASSLEGVRREKLFF. The CDR3 coding sequence is TGTGCCAGCAGCTTAGAGGGCGTCCGGAGGGAAAAACTGTTTTTT.

The rearrangement links TRBV28 to TRBJ1-4; no clear D. CDR1 and CDR2 (germline): MDHEN, SYDVKM. The V end lost 6 bases, the J end lost 10 bases, and 18 bases lay between the germline ends. CDR3 length: 14 residues. The CDR3 loop reads CASSSGVGQLKLFF. In nucleotides, the CDR3 is TGTGCCAGCAGCAGCGGGGTGGGCCAGCTAAAACTGTTTTTT.

This chain links TRBV11-2 with TRBJ2-5, with a tentative D call TRBD1 (5 bases). CDR3 length: 15 amino acids. V was trimmed by 5 bases and J by 2 bases, leaving 15 bases between them. The germline V gene encodes CDR1 SGHAT and CDR2 FQNNGV. The CDR3 DNA sequence: TGTGCCAGCAGCCCCGACGGCAGGGTACAAGAGACCCAGTACTTC. The encoded protein is CASSPDGRVQETQYF.

The chain carries TRBV11-3 and TRBJ2-1, with a weak D call TRBD2 (5 bases). CDR1 and CDR2 (germline): SGHNT, YENEEA. V lost 5 bases, J lost 7 bases, and 18 bases lay in between. The CDR3 is 15 residues long. CDR3 amino acids: CASSRKGGPANEQFF. CDR3 bases: TGTGCCAGCAGCCGTAAAGGAGGACCGGCTAATGAGCAGTTCTTC.

The rearrangement uses TRBV5-1 and TRBJ2-5, with 8 bases matching TRBD2. CDR3 size: 14 residues. From germline, CDR1 is SGHRS and CDR2 YFSETQ. V was pared by 4 bases and J by 2 bases, with 4 bases of the junction left unmatched. The DNA of the CDR3 is TGCGCCAGCAGCATTAGCGGGGTACAAGAGACCCAGTACTTC. It specifies CASSISGVQETQYF.

V is TRBV4-1 and J is TRBJ2-7; D possibly corresponds to TRBD2 (5 bases). The V gene's germline CDR1 is MGHRA and CDR2 YSYEKL. The CDR3 covers 15 residues. Trimming took off 2 bases at V and 2 bases at J, with 13 bases between the two ends. CDR3 nucleotide sequence: TGCGCCAGCAGCCAAATCCAGCGGAGCACCTACGAGCAGTACTTC. Residues: CASSQIQRSTYEQYF.

CDR3 region: CASIRQGYAKNIQYF. DNA for the CDR3: TGTGCCAGCATCAGACAGGGGTATGCCAAAAACATTCAGTACTTC. J is TRBJ2-4 and V is TRBV2; TRBD1 agrees at 8 bases. Germline V CDR1 and CDR2: SNHLY, FYNNEI. The CDR3 has 15 residues. V was clipped by 7 bases and J by 1 base; unmatched bases: 6.

The chain joins TRBV7-2 to TRBJ2-5, with D possibly matching TRBD2 (6 bases). The CDR3 is 16 amino acids. Germline CDR1 reads SGHTA; CDR2 reads FQGNSA. With 5 bases removed from V and 2 bases from J, the gap between germline ends came to 18 bases. Written as DNA, the CDR3 is TGTGCCAGCAGCCCCCTAGGGGCGGGGAAACAAGAGACCCAGTACTTC. It yields the protein CASSPLGAGKQETQYF.

The chain uses TRBV5-1 and TRBJ2-1; 12 bases are shared with TRBD2. With V trimmed by 7 bases and J by 9 bases, 11 bases remained unmatched. The CDR3 extends over 15 amino acids. From germline, CDR1 is SGHRS and CDR2 YFSETQ. The CDR3 loop reads CASVPSSGRAGEQFF. The DNA for the CDR3 is TGCGCCAGCGTTCCCTCTAGCGGGAGGGCCGGTGAGCAGTTCTTC.

This rearrangement joins TRBV2 to TRBJ2-1; a weak D match, TRBD1 (5 bases). V lost 9 bases to trimming and J lost 6 bases, with 18 bases between them. This CDR3 is 14 amino acids long. CDR1 and CDR2 (germline): SNHLY, FYNNEI. The CDR3: CASTGEPTLNEQFF. CDR3 bases: TGTGCCAGTACAGGAGAACCTACCCTCAATGAGCAGTTCTTC.

The chain combines TRBV28 with TRBJ2-1; TRBD1 aligns across 7 bases. The CDR3 has 17 amino acids. CDR1 and CDR2 from the germline V gene are MDHEN and SYDVKM. J lost 5 bases, V lost 5 bases, and 15 bases had no gene match. The CDR3 spells CASSQASRGFVNNEQFF. The CDR3 DNA is TGTGCCAGCAGTCAGGCCTCCAGGGGGTTCGTTAACAATGAGCAGTTCTTC.

This chain connects TRBV19 to TRBJ2-7; 10 bases are shared with TRBD2. J lost 9 bases, V lost 0 bases, and 14 bases had no gene match. The V gene's germline CDR1 is LNHDA and CDR2 SQIVND (reference sequence). The CDR3 is 17 residues long. CDR3 coding DNA: TGTGCCAGTAGTATAGACCCCGATCTAGCGGGAGTAGGGCGGCAGTACTTC. Its translation is CASSIDPDLAGVGRQYF.

The rearrangement links TRBV28 to TRBJ2-1; 7 bases agree with TRBD2. This CDR3 spans 12 amino acids. Germline assignment: CDR1 MDHEN and CDR2 SYDVKM. The trim removed 6 bases at V and 7 bases at J, leaving 3 bases unmatched. CDR3 protein: CASRGLGNEQFF. CDR3 bases: TGTGCCAGCAGAGGACTAGGGAATGAGCAGTTCTTC.

The chain carries TRBV5-5 and TRBJ2-1; 10 bases fit TRBD2. The CDR3 has 15 residues. The germline V gene has CDR1 SGHKS and CDR2 YYEKEE (reference sequence). V was clipped by 1 base and J by 7 bases; unmatched bases: 5. CDR3 protein: CASSLQLAGSNEQFF. For the CDR3, the DNA is TGTGCCAGCAGCTTGCAACTAGCGGGAAGTAATGAGCAGTTCTTC.

V is TRBV6-5 and J is TRBJ1-2, with 9 bases identical to TRBD1. V was clipped by 4 bases and J by 5 bases; unmatched bases: 8. The CDR3 spans 15 residues. In germline, CDR1 is MNHEY, CDR2 SVGAGI. The CDR3 region has the DNA TGTGCCAGCAGTTTGACAGGGGGTGGCGGGTATGGCTACACCTTC. It is translated as CASSLTGGGGYGYTF.

The chain joins TRBV28 to TRBJ1-1; a weak D match, TRBD1 (6 bases). The germline V and J ends were trimmed by 4 bases and 1 base, with 10 bases remaining between them. Germline-derived CDR1 and CDR2 are MDHEN and SYDVKM. The CDR3 has 14 amino acids. The CDR3 here is CASSWGGPNTEAFF. CDR3 sequence (DNA): TGTGCCAGCAGTTGGGGGGGCCCGAACACTGAAGCTTTCTTT.

The chain recombines TRBV19 with TRBJ1-4; 9 bases line up with TRBD1. The V gene's germline CDR1 is LNHDA and CDR2 SQIVND (reference sequence). With 7 bases clipped from V and 7 bases from J, the junction kept 1 base outside the gene matches. This CDR3 is 12 amino acids long. Here the CDR3 reads CASTDRGEKLFF. Here the CDR3 DNA reads TGTGCCAGTACGGACAGGGGTGAAAAACTGTTTTTT.

The genes are TRBV19 and TRBJ1-5; D unresolved. This CDR3 has 13 amino acids. Trimming cost V 6 bases and J 0 bases, with 6 bases left between them. CDR1 and CDR2 from the germline V gene are LNHDA and SQIVND (reference sequence). Written as DNA, the CDR3 is TGTGCCAGTAGCCGCGATAGCAATCAGCCCCAGCATTTT. It encodes CASSRDSNQPQHF.

This chain's CDR3 is CASSQVRGRTEAFF. The CDR3 bases are TGTGCCAGCAGCCAAGTCAGGGGCCGAACTGAAGCTTTCTTT. This rearrangement joins TRBV3-1 (or the pseudogene TRBV3-2) to TRBJ1-1; perhaps TRBD1 as D (6 bases). This CDR3 has 14 residues. Germline CDR1 reads LGHDT; CDR2 reads YNNKEL (reference sequence). Trimming removed 1 base from V and 5 bases from J, with 11 bases in between.

The rearrangement uses TRBV6-5 and TRBJ2-5; no clear D. The germline gives CDR1 MNHEY, CDR2 SVGAGI. The V end was cut by 6 bases, the J end by 4 bases, with 12 bases between. The CDR3 totals 13 residues. The CDR3 here is CASSWAGPETQYF. DNA of the CDR3: TGTGCCAGCAGCTGGGCAGGCCCAGAGACCCAGTACTTC.

The V and J genes are TRBV5-1 and TRBJ1-5; D unclear. The CDR3 runs 14 residues. Germline CDR1 and CDR2: SGHRS and YFSETQ. V lost 4 bases to trimming and J lost 3 bases, with 11 bases between them. The chain's CDR3 is CASSPGGDNQPQHF. The CDR3 region has the DNA TGCGCCAGCAGCCCCGGCGGGGACAATCAGCCCCAGCATTTT.

This chain uses TRBV10-1 with TRBJ2-1; D might be TRBD1 (6 bases). Between the trimmed V and J ends, which lost 6 bases and 0 bases, there was a span of 15 bases. The CDR3 covers 16 residues. The V gene's germline CDR1 is WNHNN and CDR2 SYGVQD (reference sequence). The CDR3, as DNA: TGCGCCAGCAGCCCGACAGGTCCCAGCTCCTACAATGAGCAGTTCTTC. Its translation is CASSPTGPSSYNEQFF.

The genes are TRBV19 and TRBJ2-2; 8 nucleotides agree with TRBD1. CDR1 and CDR2 (germline): LNHDA, SQIVND (reference sequence). The CDR3 extends over 15 amino acids. J gave up 4 bases and V 7 bases, and 8 bases lay outside the gene matches. The CDR3 loop is CASMKWTGRTGELFF. The CDR3 DNA reads as TGTGCCAGTATGAAATGGACAGGGCGCACCGGGGAGCTGTTTTTT.

The J gene is TRBJ1-5, the V gene TRBV2, with a tentative D call TRBD1 (6 bases). Trimming pared 1 base from V and 3 bases from J, leaving 10 bases between. The CDR3 has 15 amino acids. Germline CDR1 SNHLY, CDR2 FYNNEI. CDR3 amino acids: CASSEESGDNQPQHF. The CDR3 region has the DNA TGTGCCAGCAGTGAAGAATCAGGGGACAATCAGCCCCAGCATTTT.

V is TRBV6-1 and J is TRBJ2-7, with D unresolved. The CDR3 loop spans 14 amino acids. The V and J ends lost 1 base and 2 bases respectively, with 9 bases between them. Germline CDR1 and CDR2: MNHNS and SASEGT. The CDR3 sequence: CASSEDNPPYEQYF. DNA for the CDR3: TGTGCCAGCAGTGAAGACAATCCCCCCTACGAGCAGTACTTC.

The chain recombines TRBV5-4 with TRBJ1-2; D is ambiguous. V was trimmed by 0 bases and J by 5 bases, leaving 5 bases between them. This CDR3 is built from 12 residues. Germline V gives CDR1 SGHNT, CDR2 YYREEE (reference sequence). The CDR3 spells CASSLVRYGYTF. CDR3 nucleotide sequence: TGTGCCAGCAGCTTGGTGCGGTATGGCTACACCTTC.

V and J are TRBV11-2 and TRBJ1-1, with D possibly TRBD1 on 6 matching bases. The length of the CDR3 is 13 residues. V shed 6 bases and J shed 5 bases, with 13 bases lying between them. Germline CDR1 is SGHAT and CDR2 is FQNNGV. The CDR3 region has the DNA TGTGCCAGCAGTAATACAGGGAGTACTGAAGCTTTCTTT. Its protein is CASSNTGSTEAFF.

This clone was counted a single time. For the CDR3, the DNA is TGTGCCAGTAGTTTATGGGGGACAGGGGGCCGCGAGCAGTTCTTC. This translates into CASSLWGTGGREQFF. The chain has TRBV19 and TRBJ2-1, with 12 bases lining up with TRBD1. J gave up 10 bases and V 5 bases, and 9 bases lay outside the gene matches. The CDR3 is 15 residues long. Germline V lookup: CDR1 LNHDA, CDR2 SQIVND (reference sequence).